This T cell receptor (beta chain) comes out of a study of T cell repertoires in ileal Crohn's disease. Study results and limitations: Clonal expansions were more frequent in active smokers than non-smokers at surgery. Clonality above 26.8% at surgery always came with endoscopic recurrence.

Profiled with immunoSEQ multiplex PCR; TCRdb holds only in-frame clones, not every one. Altogether about 16,000 clones are present, roughly 88% being singletons, with the ten largest covering around 5.5%. Concerning this clone itself: The antigen remains unidentified.

The CDR3 totals 17 residues. Germline values: CDR1 SGHTA, CDR2 FQGTGA. Trimming at V came to 5 bases and at J to 6 bases, leaving 10 bases not matched to a gene. Adults with ileal or ileocolonic Crohn's disease and an indication for resection were eligible. What was sequenced was ileal tissue. The V and J genes are TRBV7-3 and TRBJ2-2, with 12 bases identical to TRBD2. This sequence originates from an adult with Crohn's disease. CDR3 sequence: CASSVDRTSGIAGELFF. The CDR3 DNA follows: TGTGCCAGCAGCGTTGATAGGACTAGCGGGATCGCCGGGGAGCTGTTTTTT.